Below are 23 T cell receptor beta chains sequenced from a single sample in a study of T cell clones after liver transplantation (dated by TCRdb to between 2018 and 2021). Library preparation employed the immunoSEQ multiplex PCR assay. Imported from immuneACCESS, the table was reduced by TCRdb to in-frame sequences with V and J called. These copies leave out some clones; in studies compared against another copy, an unresolved V gene accounts for under half, and the cause of the remainder is not known. In all, the sample holds about 78,000 clones, and 75% to 85% of those were seen once. The leading ten clones occupy about 0.6% of the sample. This specimen's time point label, per the study, means: pre-transplant. Sequenced here: CD4+ T cells from blood, sampled before liver transplant. The receptor source for this set is a human donor who received a liver transplant.

This chain connects TRBV18 to TRBJ1-4; perhaps TRBD1 as D (5 bases). Germline loops: CDR1 KGHSH, CDR2 LQKENI. V was shortened by 3 bases and J by 8 bases, with 19 bases between the two germline ends. The CDR3 sequence is 16 residues long. DNA of the CDR3: TGTGCCAGCTCACCCCGTCAGAGGCAGGGCGGGGAAAAACTGTTTTTT. Its protein is CASSPRQRQGGEKLFF.

V usage is TRBV28 and J usage is TRBJ1-5; TRBD1 might be the D (6 bases). V was clipped by 1 base and J by 4 bases, with 11 bases between them. CDR3 length: 15 residues. In germline, CDR1 is MDHEN, CDR2 SYDVKM. The CDR3 loop reads CASSLSGGGNQPQHF. DNA for the CDR3: TGTGCCAGCAGTTTATCGGGGGGCGGAAATCAGCCCCAGCATTTT. Supplemented by reference TRBV28 and TRBJ1-5, the full variable domain reads DVKVTQSSRYLVKRTGEKVFLECVQDMDHENMFWYRQDPGLGLRLIYFSYDVKMKEKGDIPEGYSVSREKKERFSLILESASTNQTSMYLCASSLSGGGNQPQHFGDGTRLSIL.

The rearrangement uses TRBV7-2 and TRBJ1-2; no clear D. Germline V gives CDR1 SGHTA, CDR2 FQGNSA. The CDR3 is 13 residues long. Between the trimmed V and J ends, which lost 5 bases and 6 bases, there was a span of 13 bases. CDR3 protein: CASSARGLNGYTF. The CDR3 nucleotides are TGTGCCAGCAGCGCCCGCGGACTGAATGGCTACACCTTC.

In nucleotides, the CDR3 is TGCAGTGCTCCCCGGGCAGATACGCAGTATTTT. It yields the protein CSAPRADTQYF. The chain carries TRBV20-1 and TRBJ2-3; no reliable D call. CDR3 length equals 11 residues. V shed 5 bases and J shed 4 bases, with 7 bases lying between them. Looked up from germline, CDR1 is DFQATT and CDR2 is SNEGSKA (reference sequence).

The rearrangement uses TRBV7-9 and TRBJ2-2; tentatively, D is TRBD2 (5 bases). Germline CDR1 is SEHNR and CDR2 is FQNEAQ (reference sequence). V lost 5 bases and J lost 8, with 12 bases in between. The length of the CDR3 is 13 residues. In nucleotides, the CDR3 is TGTGCCAGCAGCCCCGGGGTGGCGGGGGAGCTGTTTTTT. It yields the protein CASSPGVAGELFF.

The chain carries TRBV6-5 and TRBJ1-2; TRBD1 agrees at 7 bases. V lost 5 bases and J lost 7; bases outside the gene matches: 7. CDR1 is MNHEY, CDR2 SVGAGI, per germline. The CDR3 has 13 amino acids. CDR3 nucleotide sequence: TGTGCCAGCAGTGGCTCAGGGGGTGGTGGCTACACCTTC. It is translated as CASSGSGGGGYTF.

This clone was recorded a few times. The chain couples TRBV18 to TRBJ1-1, with D perhaps matching TRBD1 (5 bases). V was pared by 3 bases and J by 2 bases, with 13 bases between. The CDR3 loop spans 15 amino acids. Germline V lookup: CDR1 KGHSH, CDR2 LQKENI. CDR3 sequence: CASSPMSDSNTEAFF. CDR3 DNA sequence: TGTGCCAGCTCACCCATGTCCGACAGTAACACTGAAGCTTTCTTT.

V gene TRBV28 combines with J gene TRBJ2-7; tentatively, D is TRBD1 (6 bases). The germline V gene encodes CDR1 MDHEN and CDR2 SYDVKM. The V gene lost 5 bases and the J gene lost 2 bases, with 22 bases spanning the gap. CDR3 size: 17 residues. CDR3 protein: CASSPFLTGLRPYEQYF. In DNA form, the CDR3 reads TGTGCCAGCAGTCCCTTCCTGACAGGTTTGCGCCCCTACGAGCAGTACTTC.

This sequence joins TRBV5-1 and TRBJ1-2; tentatively, D is TRBD1 (6 bases). Germline V gene data show CDR1 as SGHRS and CDR2 as YFSETQ. This CDR3 comprises 13 residues. The V gene lost 0 bases and the J gene lost 8 bases, with 11 bases spanning the gap. CDR3 amino acids: CASSLVGGRGYTF. CDR3 DNA: TGCGCCAGCAGCTTGGTAGGGGGTCGCGGCTACACCTTC. The variable domain in full, completed from reference TRBV5-1 and TRBJ1-2, reads KAGVTQTPRYLIKTRGQQVTLSCSPISGHRSVSWYQQTPGQGLQFLFEYFSETQRNKGNFPGRFSGRQFSNSRSEMNVSTLELGDSALYLCASSLVGGRGYTFGSGTRLTVV.

The chain carries TRBV2 and TRBJ2-5, with 7 nucleotides matching TRBD1. CDR3 length: 13 residues. Germline values: CDR1 SNHLY, CDR2 FYNNEI. After removal of 6 bases from V and 0 bases from J, the junction contained 1 base not matched to a gene. CDR3 bases: TGTGCCAGCAGCGACAGGGACCAAGAGACCCAGTACTTC. Translating gives CASSDRDQETQYF.

The V and J genes are TRBV6-5 and TRBJ2-1; D possibly uses TRBD1 or TRBD2 (5 bases each). This CDR3 contains 15 residues. V dropped 8 bases and J dropped 2 bases, with 16 bases sitting between them. Germline CDR1 MNHEY, CDR2 SVGAGI. CDR3 sequence: CASAAAGTAYNEQFF. The CDR3 DNA is TGTGCCAGCGCTGCCGCCGGGACGGCCTACAATGAGCAGTTCTTC.

This chain joins TRBV7-6 and TRBJ1-1; tentatively, D is TRBD1 (5 bases). The CDR3 covers 15 residues. CDR1 and CDR2 from the germline V gene are SGHVS and FNYEAQ. Trimming took 1 base from V and 0 from J, leaving 9 bases between them. The CDR3 DNA is TGTGCCAGCAGCTTAGGGGGCCCTATGAACACTGAAGCTTTCTTT. Protein product: CASSLGGPMNTEAFF.

DNA of the CDR3: TGTGCCAGCAGTGAACCGGGACAGGTGATAAACGAGCAGTACTTC. It translates to CASSEPGQVINEQYF. The chain has TRBV6-1 and TRBJ2-7, with 8 nucleotides matching TRBD1. This CDR3 comprises 15 residues. Germline values: CDR1 MNHNS, CDR2 SASEGT. Trimming cost V 2 bases and J 5 bases; bases outside gene matches: 8.

J is TRBJ1-1 and V is TRBV28, with D possibly being TRBD1 (6 bases). Germline CDR1 MDHEN, CDR2 SYDVKM. With 7 bases removed from V and 7 bases from J, the gap between germline ends came to 25 bases. This CDR3 has 16 amino acids. DNA for the CDR3: TGTGCCAGCACCACCTTCTGGGGGGGGGCGTATGGTGAAGCTTTCTTT. Translation gives CASTTFWGGAYGEAFF.

This chain joins TRBV18 and TRBJ1-2, with no clear D. Germline CDR1 reads KGHSH; CDR2 reads LQKENI. Trimming took off 4 bases at V and 2 bases at J, with 8 bases between the two ends. The CDR3 covers 13 residues. CDR3 loop: CASSRLENYGYTF. In DNA, the CDR3 is TGTGCCAGCTCACGTCTAGAAAACTATGGCTACACCTTC.

The chain couples TRBV2 to TRBJ1-2; tentatively, D is TRBD1 (5 bases). Germline V gene sequence: CDR1 SNHLY, CDR2 FYNNEI. This CDR3 is built from 13 residues. Deletions cut 4 bases from V and 2 bases from J, with 8 bases between. CDR3 bases: TGTGCCAGCAGTGGACAGATAAACTATGGCTACACCTTC. As protein: CASSGQINYGYTF. The whole variable domain, remainder taken from reference TRBV2 and TRBJ1-2, is EPEVTQTPSHQVTQMGQEVILRCVPISNHLYFYWYRQILGQKVEFLVSFYNNEISEKSEIFDDQFSVERPDGSNFTLKIRSTKLEDSAMYFCASSGQINYGYTFGSGTRLTVV.

The rearrangement uses TRBV21-1 and TRBJ1-4; the table calls TRBD1, which could not be checked here. TRBV21-1 represents a pseudogene. The CDR3 runs to 16 residues. In DNA, the CDR3 is TGTGCCAGCAGCTCCCCCTGGACAGTGACTAATGAAAAACTGTTTTTT. It encodes CASSSPWTVTNEKLFF.

The genes are TRBV5-4 and TRBJ1-1; weak D call: TRBD1 (6 bases). The length of the CDR3 is 14 residues. Trimming took 3 bases from V and 4 from J, leaving 13 bases between them. CDR1 and CDR2 (germline): SGHNT, YYREEE (reference sequence). CDR3 DNA: TGTGCCAGCAGCTCCACAGGGACGGGCACTGAAGCTTTCTTT. Translating gives CASSSTGTGTEAFF.

The CDR3 nucleotides read TGTGCCAGCAGCCCAAACCGAGCGGATACGCAGTATTTT. Residues: CASSPNRADTQYF. The V gene is TRBV7-6, the J gene TRBJ2-3; D not resolved. Trimming cost V 5 bases and J 6 bases, with 12 bases left between them. The CDR3 spans 13 residues. Germline V gene lookup returns CDR1 SGHVS and CDR2 FNYEAQ. Full variable domain (rest looked up from reference TRBV7-6 and TRBJ2-3): GAGVSQSPRYKVTKRGQDVALRCDPISGHVSLYWYRQALGQGPEFLTYFNYEAQQDKSGLPNDRFSAERPEGSISTLTIQRTEQRDSAMYRCASSPNRADTQYFGPGTRLTVL.

The chain has TRBV2 and TRBJ2-1, with 12 bases matching TRBD1. Germline V gene lookup returns CDR1 SNHLY and CDR2 FYNNEI. The CDR3 is 14 amino acids. Unmatched junction bases numbered 7, after V lost 8 bases and J lost 8 bases. For the CDR3, the DNA is TGTGCCAGCCTTCTGGGACAGGGGGCTGATGAGCAGTTCTTC. Translating it yields CASLLGQGADEQFF.

J is TRBJ1-2 and V is TRBV9; D is undetermined. This CDR3 spans 15 amino acids. Germline V lookup: CDR1 SGDLS, CDR2 YYNGEE. The V end was cut by 4 bases, the J end by 6 bases, with 19 bases between. The CDR3 protein is CASSPPQRGLHGYTF. In DNA, the CDR3 is TGTGCCAGCAGCCCCCCACAAAGAGGGCTACATGGCTACACCTTC.

The rearrangement uses TRBV19 and TRBJ1-2; TRBD1 aligns across 7 bases. Germline trimming cut 6 bases from V and 5 bases from J; bases unmatched to any gene: 12. From germline, CDR1 is LNHDA and CDR2 SQIVND (reference sequence). The CDR3 is 15 residues long. CDR3 loop: CASSGTVNTGYGYTF. As DNA, the CDR3 is TGTGCCAGTAGCGGGACAGTTAACACGGGTTATGGCTACACCTTC.

The chain is built from TRBV6-1 and TRBJ1-5; D perhaps matches TRBD1 (6 bases). The CDR3 runs to 13 residues. Trimming removed 6 bases from V and 9 bases from J, with 15 bases in between. Germline V gene lookup returns CDR1 MNHNS and CDR2 SASEGT. The CDR3 loop is CASRGGALGPQHF. The CDR3 nucleotides read TGTGCCAGCAGAGGGGGGGCCCTAGGGCCCCAGCATTTT.